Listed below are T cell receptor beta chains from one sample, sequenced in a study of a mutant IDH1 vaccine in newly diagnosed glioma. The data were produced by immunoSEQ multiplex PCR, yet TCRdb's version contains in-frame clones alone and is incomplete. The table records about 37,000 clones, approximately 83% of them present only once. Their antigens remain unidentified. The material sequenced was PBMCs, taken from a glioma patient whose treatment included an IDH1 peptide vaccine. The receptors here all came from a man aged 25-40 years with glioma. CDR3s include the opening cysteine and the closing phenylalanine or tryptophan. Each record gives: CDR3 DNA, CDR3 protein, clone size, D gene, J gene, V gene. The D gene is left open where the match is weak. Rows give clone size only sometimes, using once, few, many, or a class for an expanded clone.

TGTGCCAGCAGCTTGAGGGAAAGTGTCGGTGAGCAGTTCTTC CASSLRESVGEQFF - - TRBJ2-1 TRBV5-6
TGTGCCAGCAGCTACGCCACGGACAGACCCTACGAGCAGTACTTC CASSYATDRPYEQYF - - TRBJ2-7 TRBV7-2
TGCGCCAGCAGCTTGGTGGGGGATCCTAATGAAAAACTGTTTTTT CASSLVGDPNEKLFF - - TRBJ1-4 TRBV5-1
TGTGCCAGCAGCCGGGACAGGGGCTACGAGCAGTACTTC CASSRDRGYEQYF - TRBD1 TRBJ2-7 TRBV2
TGTGCCAGCAGCTTGAGGGACGCCACTAACTATGGCTACACCTTC CASSLRDATNYGYTF - - TRBJ1-2 TRBV5-6
TGTGCCTGGAGTAGCCGGGGGAACACCGGGGAGCTGTTTTTT CAWSSRGNTGELFF few - TRBJ2-2 TRBV30
TGTGCCAGCAGCCCCCGGAATCCGGGACAGGCATTCTACGAGCAGTACTTC CASSPRNPGQAFYEQYF - TRBD1 TRBJ2-7 TRBV7-8
TGTGCCAGCAGCCGTACAGCGGTAGACAACTATGGCTACACCTTC CASSRTAVDNYGYTF - - TRBJ1-2 TRBV5-6
TGTGCCAGCAGCCCAGAGGGGGCGCCGGGAAACACCATATATTTT CASSPEGAPGNTIYF - TRBD1 TRBJ1-3 TRBV7-6
TGTGCCATCAGTGAGGACAGGGAGGAACTGTTTTTT CAISEDREELFF - TRBD1 TRBJ1-4 TRBV10-3
TGTGCCAGCAGTGAAAGGCGGGGGACAGGGGACGAGCAGTACTTC CASSERRGTGDEQYF - TRBD1 TRBJ2-7 TRBV6-1
TGTGCCAGCAGCTTAGATCGGGGGTACGCTGAAGCTTTCTTT CASSLDRGYAEAFF few - TRBJ1-1 TRBV11-2
TGTGCCAGCAGCTTGTTAACCCAGTCTGGACATTTCCCAGATACGCAGTATTTT CASSLLTQSGHFPDTQYF - - TRBJ2-3 TRBV5-8
TGTGCCAGCAGCCCCCAACCAGGAGGGGAGCTAGTGAACACTGAAGCTTTCTTT CASSPQPGGELVNTEAFF - - TRBJ1-1 TRBV9
TGTGCCAGCAGTGAGGGTATGAACACTGAAGCTTTCTTT CASSEGMNTEAFF once - TRBJ1-1 TRBV2
TGTGCCAGCAGACCCGACAGGACTACTGAAGCTTTCTTT CASRPDRTTEAFF - - TRBJ1-1 TRBV2
TGCGCCAGCAGCATTCACGGGAGAGCCACCTACAATGAGCAGTTCTTC CASSIHGRATYNEQFF - - TRBJ2-1 TRBV4-1
TGTGCCACCAGCAACCGCTATGAGCAGTTCTTC CATSNRYEQFF - - TRBJ2-1 TRBV15
TGTGCCAGCAGCTTAGCGCTACCAACAGGGGGCGCAAACTATGGCTACACCTTC CASSLALPTGGANYGYTF - TRBD1 TRBJ1-2 TRBV7-2
TGTGCCAGCAGCTTAGGGAGGGGCAGGTCGGCGGGCAATGAGCAGTTCTTC CASSLGRGRSAGNEQFF once - TRBJ2-1 TRBV7-8
TGTGCCAGCGTAAGGGACGGGAGCTCCTACGAGCAGTACTTC CASVRDGSSYEQYF - - TRBJ2-7 TRBV7-9
TGTGCCAGCAGTTTGGCGGAGAGCTCCTACAATGAGCAGTTCTTC CASSLAESSYNEQFF - - TRBJ2-1 TRBV27